This TCR beta chain stems from a study of T cell repertoires in cytomegalovirus infection. Study summary: It was the public TCR beta signatures that indicated both CMV infection and matching HLA type. Study-level results: The study found HLA-C-restricted CMV-specific TCR beta clonotypes dominating the ex vivo response. The study identified carriers of CMV plus the relevant HLA from cumulative public TCR beta family frequency.

TCRdb re-analysed the reads in MiXCR, keeping a single row per CDR3 protein. The table shows 600,000 to 800,000 distinct CDR3 sequences, with approximately 24% occurring only once. This CDR3 has 15 residues. J lost 5 bases, V lost 3 bases, and 5 bases had no gene match. Germline lookup yields CDR1 SEHNR and CDR2 FQNEAQ (reference sequence). This clonotype has a handful of counts. The antigen is undetermined. This receptor was obtained from a human donor in good health (CMV status not recorded). Some clones in this sample may be carry-over from other donors' samples. The sample was CD8+ T cells from PBMCs. The gene calls are TRBV7-9 and TRBJ1-5, with 9 nucleotides matching TRBD1. The CDR3 spells CASSFGDRGDQPQHF. The CDR3 bases are TGTGCCAGCAGCTTCGGAGACAGGGGGGATCAGCCCCAGCATTTT.